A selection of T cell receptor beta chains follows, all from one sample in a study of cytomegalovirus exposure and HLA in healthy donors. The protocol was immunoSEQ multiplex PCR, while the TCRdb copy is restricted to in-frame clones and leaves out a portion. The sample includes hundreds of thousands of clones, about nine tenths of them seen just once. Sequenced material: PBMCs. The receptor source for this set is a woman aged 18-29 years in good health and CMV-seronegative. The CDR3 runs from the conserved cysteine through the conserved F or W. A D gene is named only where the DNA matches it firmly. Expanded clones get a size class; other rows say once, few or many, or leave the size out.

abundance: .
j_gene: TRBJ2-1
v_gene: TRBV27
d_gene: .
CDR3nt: TGTGCCAGCAGTTCCCCGGACAATGAGCAGTTCTTC
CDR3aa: CASSSPDNEQFF

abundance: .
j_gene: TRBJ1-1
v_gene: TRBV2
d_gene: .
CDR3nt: TGTGCCAGCAGTGTGGGGCAGGGGCACACTGAAGCTTTCTTT
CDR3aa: CASSVGQGHTEAFF

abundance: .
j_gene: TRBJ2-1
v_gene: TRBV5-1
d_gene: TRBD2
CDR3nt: TGCGCCAGCACGGTAGGGCAGGGAGGGAATGAGCAGTTCTTC
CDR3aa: CASTVGQGGNEQFF

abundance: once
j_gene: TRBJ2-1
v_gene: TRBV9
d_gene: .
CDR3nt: TGTGCCAGCAGCGTAGGAGGCTCCTACAATGAGCAGTTCTTC
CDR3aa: CASSVGGSYNEQFF

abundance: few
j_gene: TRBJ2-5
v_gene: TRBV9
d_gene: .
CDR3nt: TGTGCCAGCAGCGGAAAGACCGGGGTGGGGACCCAGTACTTC
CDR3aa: CASSGKTGVGTQYF

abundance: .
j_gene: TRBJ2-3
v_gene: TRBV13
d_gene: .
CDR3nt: TGTGCCAGCAGCGTAAGGAGCAGCACAGATACGCAGTATTTT
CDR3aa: CASSVRSSTDTQYF

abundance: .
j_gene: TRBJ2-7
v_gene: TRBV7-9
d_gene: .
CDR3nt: TGTGCCAGCAGCTTATCCACCGTTGGGGGCGACGAGCAGTACTTC
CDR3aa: CASSLSTVGGDEQYF

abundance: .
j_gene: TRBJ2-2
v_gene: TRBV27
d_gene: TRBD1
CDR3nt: TGTGCCAGCAGGCCTCAGGGGGCGTCGAACACCGGGGAGCTGTTTTTT
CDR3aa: CASRPQGASNTGELFF

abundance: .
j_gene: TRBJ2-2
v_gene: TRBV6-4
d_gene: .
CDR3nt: TGTGCCAGCAGTGACCCGCGAGTTAGTTCCGGGGAGCTGTTTTTT
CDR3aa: CASSDPRVSSGELFF

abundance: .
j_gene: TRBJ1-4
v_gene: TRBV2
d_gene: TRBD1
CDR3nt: TGTGCCAGCTCATCCCACAGGGGAACTAATGAAAAACTGTTTTTT
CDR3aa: CASSSHRGTNEKLFF

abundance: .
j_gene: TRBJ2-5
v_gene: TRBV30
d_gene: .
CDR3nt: TGTGCCTTCCGGGGGGAGACCCAGTACTTC
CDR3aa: CAFRGETQYF

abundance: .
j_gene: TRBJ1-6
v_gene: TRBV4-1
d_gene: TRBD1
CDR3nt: TGCGCCAGCAGCCAAGGGACAGGGGGGTCACCCCTCCACTTT
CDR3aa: CASSQGTGGSPLHF

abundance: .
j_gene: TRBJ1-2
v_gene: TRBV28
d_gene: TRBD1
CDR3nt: TGTGCCAGCAGGTGGGGACAGGGAGGCTACACCTTC
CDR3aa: CASRWGQGGYTF

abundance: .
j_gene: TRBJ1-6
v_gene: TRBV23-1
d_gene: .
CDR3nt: TGCGCCAGCAGTCAATCTCCGACAGGTTCCCGGGGTTCACCCCTCCACTTT
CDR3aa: CASSQSPTGSRGSPLHF

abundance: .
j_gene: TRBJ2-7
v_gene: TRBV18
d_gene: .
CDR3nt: TGTGCCAGCTCACCACAGGCCGGGAGTAGTGGAGAGCAGTACTTC
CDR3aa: CASSPQAGSSGEQYF

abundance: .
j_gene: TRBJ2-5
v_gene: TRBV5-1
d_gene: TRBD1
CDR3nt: TGCGCCAGCAGCTTATCACCGACAGGGCGCCAACTGGAGACCCAGTACTTC
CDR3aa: CASSLSPTGRQLETQYF

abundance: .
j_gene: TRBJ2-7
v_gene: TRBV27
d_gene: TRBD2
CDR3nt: TGTGCCAGCAGGGCTCAGCGGGGGTCGTACGAGCAGTACTTC
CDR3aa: CASRAQRGSYEQYF

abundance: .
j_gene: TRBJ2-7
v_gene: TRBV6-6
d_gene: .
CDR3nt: TGTGCCAGCAGTCCACAAGACTACGAGCAGTACTTC
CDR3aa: CASSPQDYEQYF

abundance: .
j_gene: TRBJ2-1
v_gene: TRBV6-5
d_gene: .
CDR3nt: TGTGCCAGCAGTTACCTGAGACAGGTGGGCAATGAGCAGTTCTTC
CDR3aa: CASSYLRQVGNEQFF

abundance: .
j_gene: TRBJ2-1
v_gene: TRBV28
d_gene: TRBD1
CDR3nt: TGTGCCAGCAGTTTGGGACAGAAATACAATGAGCAGTTCTTC
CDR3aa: CASSLGQKYNEQFF

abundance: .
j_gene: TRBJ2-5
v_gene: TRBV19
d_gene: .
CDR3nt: TGTGCCACGGGACTCCAGGGTCAAGAGACCCAGTACTTC
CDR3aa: CATGLQGQETQYF

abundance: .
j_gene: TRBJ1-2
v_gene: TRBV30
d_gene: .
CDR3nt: TGTGCCTGGAGTGAATTCAGGGATTCAAATGGCTACACCTTC
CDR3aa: CAWSEFRDSNGYTF

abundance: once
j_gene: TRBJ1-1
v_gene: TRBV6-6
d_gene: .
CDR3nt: TGTGCCAGCAGTTTGCAGGAAAGGACTGAAGCTTTCTTT
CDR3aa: CASSLQERTEAFF

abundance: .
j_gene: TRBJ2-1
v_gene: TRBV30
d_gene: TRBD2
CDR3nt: TGTGCCTTGCGGGGGGGGTACAATGAGCAGTTCTTC
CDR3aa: CALRGGYNEQFF

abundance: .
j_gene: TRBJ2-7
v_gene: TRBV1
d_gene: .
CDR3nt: TGCACCAGCAGCCAAGATTCTGAAAGTCTAGCGGGGTCCTACGAGCAGTACTTC
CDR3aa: CTSSQDSESLAGSYEQYF

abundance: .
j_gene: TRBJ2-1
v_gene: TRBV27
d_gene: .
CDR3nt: TGTGCCAGCAGTTTGGGACGGGGAGGATATGAGCAGTTCTTC
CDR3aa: CASSLGRGGYEQFF

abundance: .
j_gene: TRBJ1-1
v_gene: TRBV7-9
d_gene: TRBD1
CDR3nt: TGTGCCAGCAGCACCCGACAGGGGGCGAACACTGAAGCTTTCTTT
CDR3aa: CASSTRQGANTEAFF

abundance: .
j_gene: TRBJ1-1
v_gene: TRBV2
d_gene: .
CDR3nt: TGTGCCAGCAGTGAATTGAGGGAGGTGAACACTGAAGCTTTCTTT
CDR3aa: CASSELREVNTEAFF

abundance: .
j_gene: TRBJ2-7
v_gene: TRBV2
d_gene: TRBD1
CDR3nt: TGTGCCAGCAGTGAACAGGGGGCCGTACCCTCCTACGAGCAGTACTTC
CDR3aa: CASSEQGAVPSYEQYF